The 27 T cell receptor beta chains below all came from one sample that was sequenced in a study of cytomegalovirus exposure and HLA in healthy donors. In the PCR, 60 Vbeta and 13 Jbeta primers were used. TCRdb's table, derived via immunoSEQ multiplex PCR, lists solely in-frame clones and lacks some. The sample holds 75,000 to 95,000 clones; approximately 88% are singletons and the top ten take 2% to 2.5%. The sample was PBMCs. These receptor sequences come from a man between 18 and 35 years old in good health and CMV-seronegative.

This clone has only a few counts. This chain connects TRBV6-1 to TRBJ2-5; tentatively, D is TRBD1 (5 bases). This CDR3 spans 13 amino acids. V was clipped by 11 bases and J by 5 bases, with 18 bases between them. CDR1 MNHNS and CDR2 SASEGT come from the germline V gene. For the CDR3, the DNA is TGTGCCTCTGCGACAGTCAAAAAGGAGACCCAGTACTTC. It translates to CASATVKKETQYF.

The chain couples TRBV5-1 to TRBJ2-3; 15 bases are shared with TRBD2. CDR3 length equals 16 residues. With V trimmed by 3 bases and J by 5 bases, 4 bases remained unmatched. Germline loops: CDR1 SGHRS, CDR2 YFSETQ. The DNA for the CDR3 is TGCGCCAGCAGCTCGCGGACTAGCGGGAGGGTAGATACGCAGTATTTT. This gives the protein CASSSRTSGRVDTQYF.

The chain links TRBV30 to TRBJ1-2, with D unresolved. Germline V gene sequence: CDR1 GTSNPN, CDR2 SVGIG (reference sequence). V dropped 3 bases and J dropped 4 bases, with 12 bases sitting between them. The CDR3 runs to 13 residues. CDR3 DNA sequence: TGTGCCTGGAGACCACAGAGTGGCTATGGCTACACCTTC. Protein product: CAWRPQSGYGYTF.

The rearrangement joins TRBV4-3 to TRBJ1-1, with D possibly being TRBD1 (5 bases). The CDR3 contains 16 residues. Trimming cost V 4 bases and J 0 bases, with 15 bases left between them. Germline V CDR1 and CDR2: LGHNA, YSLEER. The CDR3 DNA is TGCGCCAGCAGCCGACGATCAGGGTTAATGAACACTGAAGCTTTCTTT. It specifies CASSRRSGLMNTEAFF.

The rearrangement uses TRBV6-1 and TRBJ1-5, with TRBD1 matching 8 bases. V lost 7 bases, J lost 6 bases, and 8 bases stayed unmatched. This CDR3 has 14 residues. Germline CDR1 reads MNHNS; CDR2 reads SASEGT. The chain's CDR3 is CASTGRGRSQPQHF. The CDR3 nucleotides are TGTGCCAGCACAGGCAGGGGGCGAAGTCAGCCCCAGCATTTT.

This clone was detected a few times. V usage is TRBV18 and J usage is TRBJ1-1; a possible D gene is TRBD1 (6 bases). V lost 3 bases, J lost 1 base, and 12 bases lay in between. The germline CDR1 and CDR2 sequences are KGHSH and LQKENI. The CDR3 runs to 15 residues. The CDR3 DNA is TGTGCCAGCTCACCCCTAGGACAGAGGAACACTGAAGCTTTCTTT. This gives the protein CASSPLGQRNTEAFF.

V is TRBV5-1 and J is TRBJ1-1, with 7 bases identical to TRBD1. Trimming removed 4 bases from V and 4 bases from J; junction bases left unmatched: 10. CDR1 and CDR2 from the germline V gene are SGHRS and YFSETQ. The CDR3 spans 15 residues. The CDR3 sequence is CASSPLPGQITEAFF. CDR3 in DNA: TGCGCCAGCAGCCCACTCCCGGGACAGATCACTGAAGCTTTCTTT.

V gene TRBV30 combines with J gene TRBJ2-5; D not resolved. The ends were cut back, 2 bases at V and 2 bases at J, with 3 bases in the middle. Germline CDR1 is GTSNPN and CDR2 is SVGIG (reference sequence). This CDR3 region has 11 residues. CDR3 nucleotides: TGTGCCTGGAGTCCGCAAGAGACCCAGTACTTC. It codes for CAWSPQETQYF.

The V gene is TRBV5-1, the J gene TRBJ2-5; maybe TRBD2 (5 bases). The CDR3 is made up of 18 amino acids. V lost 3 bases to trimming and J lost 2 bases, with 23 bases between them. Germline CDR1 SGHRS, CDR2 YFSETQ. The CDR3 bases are TGCGCCAGCAGCTGGAGGAACCTAAGGCCGTCCCCGCAAGAGACCCAGTACTTC. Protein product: CASSWRNLRPSPQETQYF.

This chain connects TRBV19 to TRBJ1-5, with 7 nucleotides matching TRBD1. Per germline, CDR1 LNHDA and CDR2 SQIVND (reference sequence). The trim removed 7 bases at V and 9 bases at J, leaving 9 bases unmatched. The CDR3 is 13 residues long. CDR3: CASTGQAAWPQHF. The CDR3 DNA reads TGTGCCAGTACAGGACAGGCTGCTTGGCCCCAGCATTTT.

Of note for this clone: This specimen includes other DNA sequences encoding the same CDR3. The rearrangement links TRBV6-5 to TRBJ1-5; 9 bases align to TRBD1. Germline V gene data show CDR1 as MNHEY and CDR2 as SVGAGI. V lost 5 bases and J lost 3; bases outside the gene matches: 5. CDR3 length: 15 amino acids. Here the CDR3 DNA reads TGTGCCAGCAGTCGGGGACAGGGCTACAATCAGCCCCAGCATTTT. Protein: CASSRGQGYNQPQHF.

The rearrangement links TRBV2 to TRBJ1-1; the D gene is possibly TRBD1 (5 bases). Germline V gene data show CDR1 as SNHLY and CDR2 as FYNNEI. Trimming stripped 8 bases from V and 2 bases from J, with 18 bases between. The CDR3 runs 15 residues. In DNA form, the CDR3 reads TGTGCCAGCTCAAGTGGTCGGGGGATTAACACTGAAGCTTTCTTT. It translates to CASSSGRGINTEAFF.

CDR3 sequence (DNA): TGTGCCAGCAGCTTTGAGGGGGCGAGCACCGGGGAGCTGTTTTTT. The encoded protein is CASSFEGASTGELFF. This rearrangement joins TRBV5-8 to TRBJ2-2; 7 positions match TRBD1. The CDR3 is made up of 15 amino acids. Germline CDR1 is SGHTS and CDR2 is YDEGEE. Trimming at V came to 2 bases and at J to 4 bases, leaving 5 bases not matched to a gene.

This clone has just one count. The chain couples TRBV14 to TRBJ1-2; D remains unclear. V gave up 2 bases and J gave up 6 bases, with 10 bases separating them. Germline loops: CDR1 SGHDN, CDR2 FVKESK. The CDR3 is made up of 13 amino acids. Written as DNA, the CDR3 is TGTGCCAGCAGCCAAAATTTTTTCGATGGCTACACCTTC. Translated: CASSQNFFDGYTF.

This chain's CDR3 is CASSLVGSSGANVLTF. Here the CDR3 DNA reads TGCGCCAGCAGCTTGGTAGGGAGCTCTGGGGCCAACGTCCTGACTTTC. This chain connects TRBV5-1 to TRBJ2-6, with D perhaps matching TRBD2 (5 bases). The V and J ends lost 0 bases and 0 bases respectively, with 7 bases between them. Per the germline V gene, CDR1 is SGHRS and CDR2 is YFSETQ. This CDR3 spans 16 amino acids.

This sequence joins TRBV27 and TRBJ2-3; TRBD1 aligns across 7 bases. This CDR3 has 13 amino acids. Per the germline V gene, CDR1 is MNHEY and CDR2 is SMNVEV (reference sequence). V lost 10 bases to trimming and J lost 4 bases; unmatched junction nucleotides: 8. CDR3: CATLTGVPDTQYF. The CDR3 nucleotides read TGTGCCACCTTAACAGGGGTCCCAGATACGCAGTATTTT.

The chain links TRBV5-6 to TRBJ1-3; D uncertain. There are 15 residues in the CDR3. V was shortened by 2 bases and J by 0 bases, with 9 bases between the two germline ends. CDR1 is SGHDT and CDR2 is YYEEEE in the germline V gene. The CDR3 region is CASSLSRLSGNTIYF. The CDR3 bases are TGTGCCAGCAGCTTATCGAGACTCTCTGGAAACACCATATATTTT. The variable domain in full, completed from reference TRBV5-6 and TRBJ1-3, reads DAGVTQSPTHLIKTRGQQVTLRCSPKSGHDTVSWYQQALGQGPQFIFQYYEEEERQRGNFPDRFSGHQFPNYSSELNVNALLLGDSALYLCASSLSRLSGNTIYFGEGSWLTVV.

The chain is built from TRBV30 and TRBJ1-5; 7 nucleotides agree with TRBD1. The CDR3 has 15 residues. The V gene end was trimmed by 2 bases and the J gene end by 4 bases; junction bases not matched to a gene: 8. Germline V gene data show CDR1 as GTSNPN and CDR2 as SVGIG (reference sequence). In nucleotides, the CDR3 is TGTGCCTGGAGTACACACGGGACAGCGAATCAGCCCCAGCATTTT. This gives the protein CAWSTHGTANQPQHF.

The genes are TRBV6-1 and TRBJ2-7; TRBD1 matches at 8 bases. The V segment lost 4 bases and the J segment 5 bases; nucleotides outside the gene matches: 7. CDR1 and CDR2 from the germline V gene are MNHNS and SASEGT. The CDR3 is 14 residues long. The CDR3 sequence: CASSGNRGMNEQYF. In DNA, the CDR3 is TGTGCCAGCAGTGGAAACAGGGGGATGAACGAGCAGTACTTC.

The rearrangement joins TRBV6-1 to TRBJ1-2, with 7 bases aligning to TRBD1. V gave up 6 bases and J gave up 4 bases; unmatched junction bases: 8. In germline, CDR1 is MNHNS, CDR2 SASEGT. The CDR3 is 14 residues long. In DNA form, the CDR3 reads TGTGCCAGCAGGATCGACAGGGCGGCCTATGGCTACACCTTC. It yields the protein CASRIDRAAYGYTF.

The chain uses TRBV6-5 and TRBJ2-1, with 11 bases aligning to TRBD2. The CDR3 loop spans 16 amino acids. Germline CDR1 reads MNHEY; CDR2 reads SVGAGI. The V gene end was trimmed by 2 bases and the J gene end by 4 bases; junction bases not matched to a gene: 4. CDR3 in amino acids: CASSYTGTSGYNEQFF. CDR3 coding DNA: TGTGCCAGCAGTTACACCGGGACTAGCGGTTACAATGAGCAGTTCTTC.

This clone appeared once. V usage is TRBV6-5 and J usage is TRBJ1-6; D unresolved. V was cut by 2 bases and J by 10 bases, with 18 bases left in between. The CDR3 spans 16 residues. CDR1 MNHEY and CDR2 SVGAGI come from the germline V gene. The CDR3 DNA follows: TGTGCCAGCAGTTACCCTATAGACACGGGGAACTCACCCCTCCACTTT. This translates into CASSYPIDTGNSPLHF.

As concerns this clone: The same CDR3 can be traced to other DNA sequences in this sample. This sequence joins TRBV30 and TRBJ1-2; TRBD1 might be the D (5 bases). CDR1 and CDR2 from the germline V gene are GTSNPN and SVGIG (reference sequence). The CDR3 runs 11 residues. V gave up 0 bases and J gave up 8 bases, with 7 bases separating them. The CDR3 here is CAWSVPGGYTF. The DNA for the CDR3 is TGTGCCTGGAGTGTACCAGGGGGCTACACCTTC.

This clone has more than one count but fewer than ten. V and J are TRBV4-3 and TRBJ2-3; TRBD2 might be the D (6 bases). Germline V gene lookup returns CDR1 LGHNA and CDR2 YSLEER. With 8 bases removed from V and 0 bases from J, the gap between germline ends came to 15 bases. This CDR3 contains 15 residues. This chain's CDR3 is CASSLGGSSTDTQYF. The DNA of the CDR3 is TGCGCCAGCTCTCTTGGGGGGTCTAGCACAGATACGCAGTATTTT.

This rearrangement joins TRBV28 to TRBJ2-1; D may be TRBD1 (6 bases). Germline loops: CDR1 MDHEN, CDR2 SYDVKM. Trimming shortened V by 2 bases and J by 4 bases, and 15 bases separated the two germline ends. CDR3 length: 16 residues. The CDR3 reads CASSLRAGALYNEQFF. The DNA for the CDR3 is TGTGCCAGCAGTTTACGGGCAGGGGCCCTTTACAATGAGCAGTTCTTC. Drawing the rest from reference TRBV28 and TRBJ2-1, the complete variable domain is DVKVTQSSRYLVKRTGEKVFLECVQDMDHENMFWYRQDPGLGLRLIYFSYDVKMKEKGDIPEGYSVSREKKERFSLILESASTNQTSMYLCASSLRAGALYNEQFFGPGTRLTVL.

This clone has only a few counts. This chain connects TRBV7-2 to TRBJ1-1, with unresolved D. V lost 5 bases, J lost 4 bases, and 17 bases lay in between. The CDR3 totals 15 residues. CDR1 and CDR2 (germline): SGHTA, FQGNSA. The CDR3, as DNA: TGTGCCAGCAGCGTAGTTTCGGCGGGAGTCACTGAAGCTTTCTTT. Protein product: CASSVVSAGVTEAFF.

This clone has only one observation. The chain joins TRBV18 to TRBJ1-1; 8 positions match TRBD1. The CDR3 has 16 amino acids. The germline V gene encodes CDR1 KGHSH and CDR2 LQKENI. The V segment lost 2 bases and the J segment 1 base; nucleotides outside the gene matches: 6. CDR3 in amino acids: CASSPYQTGGNTEAFF. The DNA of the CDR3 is TGTGCCAGCTCACCATACCAAACAGGGGGGAACACTGAAGCTTTCTTT.